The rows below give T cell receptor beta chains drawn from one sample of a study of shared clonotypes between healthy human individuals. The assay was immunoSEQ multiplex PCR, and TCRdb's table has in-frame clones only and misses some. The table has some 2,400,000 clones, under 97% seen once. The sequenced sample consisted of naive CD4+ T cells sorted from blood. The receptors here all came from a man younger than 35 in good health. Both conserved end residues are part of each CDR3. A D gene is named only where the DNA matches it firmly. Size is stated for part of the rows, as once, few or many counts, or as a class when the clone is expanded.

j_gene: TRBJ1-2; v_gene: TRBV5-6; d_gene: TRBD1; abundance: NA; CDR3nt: TGTGCCAGCAGCTCCTCCGGGACAGGAAGGATTAACTATGGCTACACCTTC; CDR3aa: CASSSSGTGRINYGYTF
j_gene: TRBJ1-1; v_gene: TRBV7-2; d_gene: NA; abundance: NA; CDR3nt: TGTGCCAGCAGCTTCCTGACGGTGAACACTGAAGCTTTCTTT; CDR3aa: CASSFLTVNTEAFF
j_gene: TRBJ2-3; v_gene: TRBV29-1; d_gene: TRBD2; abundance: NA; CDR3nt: TGCAGCGTGAAAAAGACTAGCGGGAGCGATGATACGCAGTATTTT; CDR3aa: CSVKKTSGSDDTQYF
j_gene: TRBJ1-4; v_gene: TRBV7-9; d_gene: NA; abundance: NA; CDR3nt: TGTGCCAGCTCCCCTTTCGGAACTAATGAAAAACTGTTTTTT; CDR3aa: CASSPFGTNEKLFF
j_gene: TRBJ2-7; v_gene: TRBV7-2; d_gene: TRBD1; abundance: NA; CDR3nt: TGTGCCAGCAGCCCCGGGACAGGGTCCGAGCAGTACTTC; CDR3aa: CASSPGTGSEQYF
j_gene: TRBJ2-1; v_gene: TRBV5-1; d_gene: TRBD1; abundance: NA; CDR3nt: TGCGCCAGCAGCGCTCCTACCGGGACAGGGGGCGAGCAGTTCTTC; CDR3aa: CASSAPTGTGGEQFF
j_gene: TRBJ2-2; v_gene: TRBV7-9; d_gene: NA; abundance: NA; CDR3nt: TGTGCCAGCAGCTCCTTCCTACCGAACACCGGGGAGCTGTTTTTT; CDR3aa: CASSSFLPNTGELFF
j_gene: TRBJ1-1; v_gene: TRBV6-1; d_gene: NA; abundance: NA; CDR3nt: TGTGCCAGCAGTGAAATCAGGGGCTTGAACACTGAAGCTTTCTTT; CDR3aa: CASSEIRGLNTEAFF
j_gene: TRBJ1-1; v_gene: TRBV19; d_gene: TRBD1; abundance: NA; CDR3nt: TGTGCCAGTAGTATAGGCGACAGGGTTATGGCTGAAGCTTTCTTT; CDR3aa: CASSIGDRVMAEAFF
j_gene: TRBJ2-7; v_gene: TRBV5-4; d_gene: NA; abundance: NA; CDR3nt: TGTGCCAGCAGCCACCCGAGCGGCTCCTACGAGCAGTACTTC; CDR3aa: CASSHPSGSYEQYF
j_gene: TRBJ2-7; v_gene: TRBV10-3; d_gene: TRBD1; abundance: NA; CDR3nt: TGTGCCATCAGTGGAGAGACAGGGGTTTACGAGCAGTACTTC; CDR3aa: CAISGETGVYEQYF
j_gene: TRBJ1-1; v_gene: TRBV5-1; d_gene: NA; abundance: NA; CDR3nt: TGCGCCAGCAGCTTGGTGGCTGGGGTGAACACTGAAGCTTTCTTT; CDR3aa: CASSLVAGVNTEAFF
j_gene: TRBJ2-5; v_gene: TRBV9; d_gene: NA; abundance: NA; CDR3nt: TGTGCCAGCAGCGTAGCCGTGGGCTTGGGCCAAGAGACCCAGTACTTC; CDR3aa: CASSVAVGLGQETQYF
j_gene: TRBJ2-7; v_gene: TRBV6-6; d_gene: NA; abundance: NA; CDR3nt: TGTGCCAGCAGCCACGGGACTTCCCTTACCTACGAGCAGTACTTC; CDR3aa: CASSHGTSLTYEQYF
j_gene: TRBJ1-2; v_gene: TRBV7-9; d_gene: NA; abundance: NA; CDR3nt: TGTGCCAGCAGCCCCCCCCCGTATATGACCCATGGCTACACCTTC; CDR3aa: CASSPPPYMTHGYTF
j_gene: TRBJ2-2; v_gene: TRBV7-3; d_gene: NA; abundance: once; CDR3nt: TGTGCCAGCAGCTTAAACGTGGCCGGGGAGCTGTTTTTT; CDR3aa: CASSLNVAGELFF
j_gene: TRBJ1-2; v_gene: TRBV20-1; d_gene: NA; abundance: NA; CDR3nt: TGCAGGGAAGGAGAAGGCTACACCTTC; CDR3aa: CREGEGYTF
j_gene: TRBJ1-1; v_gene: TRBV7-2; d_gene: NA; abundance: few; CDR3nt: TGTGCCAGCAGCCCTGAGGTCCCCGCCAGAGCTTTCTTT; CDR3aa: CASSPEVPARAFF
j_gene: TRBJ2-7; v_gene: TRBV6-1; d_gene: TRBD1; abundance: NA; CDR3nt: TGTGCCACCTATTGGGACAGCTCCTACGAGCAGTACTTC; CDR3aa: CATYWDSSYEQYF
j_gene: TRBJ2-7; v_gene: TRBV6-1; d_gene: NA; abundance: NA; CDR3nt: TGTGCCAGCAGGGAACTTGTCACAGGGAGCTACGAGCAGTACTTC; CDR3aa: CASRELVTGSYEQYF
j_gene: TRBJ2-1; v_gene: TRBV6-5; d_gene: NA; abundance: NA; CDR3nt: TGTGCCAGCAGACACAGGACGTCAAATGAGCAGTTCTTC; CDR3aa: CASRHRTSNEQFF